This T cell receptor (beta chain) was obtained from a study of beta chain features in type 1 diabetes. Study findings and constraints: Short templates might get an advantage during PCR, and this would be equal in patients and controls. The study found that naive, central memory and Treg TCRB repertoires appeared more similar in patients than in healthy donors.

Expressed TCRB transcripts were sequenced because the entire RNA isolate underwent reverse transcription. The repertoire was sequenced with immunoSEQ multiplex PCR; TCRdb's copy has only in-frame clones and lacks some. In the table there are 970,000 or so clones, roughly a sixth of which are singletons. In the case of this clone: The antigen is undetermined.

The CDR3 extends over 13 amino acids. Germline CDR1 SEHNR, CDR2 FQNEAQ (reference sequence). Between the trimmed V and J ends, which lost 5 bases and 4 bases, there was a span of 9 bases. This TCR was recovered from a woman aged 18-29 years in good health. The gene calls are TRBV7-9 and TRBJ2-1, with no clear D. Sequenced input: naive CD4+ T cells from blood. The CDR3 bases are TGTGCCAGCAGCCCCCGTGTATACAATGAGCAGTTCTTC. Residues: CASSPRVYNEQFF.